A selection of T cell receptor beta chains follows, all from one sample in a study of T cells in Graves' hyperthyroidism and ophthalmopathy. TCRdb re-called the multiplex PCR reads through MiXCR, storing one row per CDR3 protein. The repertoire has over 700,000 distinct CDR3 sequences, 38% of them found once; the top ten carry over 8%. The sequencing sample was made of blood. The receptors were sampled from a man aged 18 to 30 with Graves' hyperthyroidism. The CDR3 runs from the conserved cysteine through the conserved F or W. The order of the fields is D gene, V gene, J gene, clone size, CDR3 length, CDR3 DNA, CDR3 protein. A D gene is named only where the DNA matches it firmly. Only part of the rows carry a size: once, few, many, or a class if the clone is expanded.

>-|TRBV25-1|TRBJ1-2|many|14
TGTGCCAGCAGTCCTGAGGGAGGGGGCTATGGCTACACCTTC
CASSPEGGGYGYTF
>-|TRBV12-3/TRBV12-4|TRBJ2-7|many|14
TGTGCCAGCAGTTTAGCCGGGACGGAATACGAGCAGTACTTC
CASSLAGTEYEQYF
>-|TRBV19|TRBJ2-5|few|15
TGTGCCAGTAGTAACGGACAGTTAGTAGGGGAGACCCAGTACTTC
CASSNGQLVGETQYF
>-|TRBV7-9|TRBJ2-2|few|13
TGTGCCAGCAGCCCTGACAGACCCGGGGAGCTGTTTTTT
CASSPDRPGELFF
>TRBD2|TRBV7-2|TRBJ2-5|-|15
TGTGCCAGCAGTTCGTACGGGGGGCTAGCGGGGATTCGGTACTTC
CASSSYGGLAGIRYF
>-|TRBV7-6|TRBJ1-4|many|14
TGTGCCAGCAGCTCTACTGGGTTTGATGAAAAACTGTTTTTT
CASSSTGFDEKLFF
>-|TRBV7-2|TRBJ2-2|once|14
TGTGCCAGCAGCCAGGACACCCACACCGGGGAGCTGTTTTTT
CASSQDTHTGELFF
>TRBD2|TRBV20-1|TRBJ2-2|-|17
TGCAGTGCTAGAGGGGGGACTAGCGGGGGGCACACCGGGGAGCTGTTTTTT
CSARGGTSGGHTGELFF
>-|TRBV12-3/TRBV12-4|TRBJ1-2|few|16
TGTGCCAGCACCGCCGGAGACCTAGGGACGATCTATGGCTACACCTTC
CASTAGDLGTIYGYTF
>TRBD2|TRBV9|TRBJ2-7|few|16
TGTGCCAGCAGCGTAGAAGTCCAGCGGGAGTGGTACGAGCAGTACTTC
CASSVEVQREWYEQYF
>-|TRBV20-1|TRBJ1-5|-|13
TGCAGTGTCAGGCGACAGGCAAATCAGCCCCAGCATTTT
CSVRRQANQPQHF
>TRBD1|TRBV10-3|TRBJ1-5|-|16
TGTGCCATCAGCCGGGACAGGGGTGATAGCAATCAGCCCCAGCATTTT
CAISRDRGDSNQPQHF
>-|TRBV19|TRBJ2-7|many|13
TGTGCCAGTAGCACCGGGACTTTAAGCGAGCAGTACTTC
CASSTGTLSEQYF
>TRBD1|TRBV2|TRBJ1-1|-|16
TGTGCCAGCAGTTGGACAGGGTCCTCAAAGAACACTGAAGCTTTCTTT
CASSWTGSSKNTEAFF
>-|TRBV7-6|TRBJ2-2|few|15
TGTGCCAGCAGCTTAGACTGGACGAACACCGGGGAGCTGTTTTTT
CASSLDWTNTGELFF
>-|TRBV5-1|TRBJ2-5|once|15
TGCGCCAGCAGCTTACGGTCCTTGGAACAAGAGACCCAGTACTTC
CASSLRSLEQETQYF
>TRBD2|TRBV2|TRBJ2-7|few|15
TGTGCCAGCACCCCGACTAGCGGGGCGCCATACGAGCAGTACTTC
CASTPTSGAPYEQYF
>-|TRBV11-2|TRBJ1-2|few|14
TGTGCCAGCAGCTTACCCGGGACAAACTATGGCTACACCTTC
CASSLPGTNYGYTF
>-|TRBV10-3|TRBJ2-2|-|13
TGTGCCATCAGTTACGTAGGCGCCGGGGAGCTGTTTTTT
CAISYVGAGELFF
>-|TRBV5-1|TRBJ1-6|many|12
TGCGCCAGCAGACAGGGTAATTCACCCCTCCACTTT
CASRQGNSPLHF
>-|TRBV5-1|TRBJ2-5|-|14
TGCGCCAGCAGCTTGGCCAGTCTTGGAGAGACCCAGTACTTC
CASSLASLGETQYF
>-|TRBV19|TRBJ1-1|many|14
TGTGCCAGTAGTATAGATTGGGGTGACACTGAAGCTTTCTTT
CASSIDWGDTEAFF
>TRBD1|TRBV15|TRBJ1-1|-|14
TGTGCCACCAGCAAAGGGACAGGGGACACTGAAGCTTTCTTT
CATSKGTGDTEAFF
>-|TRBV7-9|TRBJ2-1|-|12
TGTGCCAGCAGCTTAGAGACGGATGAGCAGTTCTTC
CASSLETDEQFF
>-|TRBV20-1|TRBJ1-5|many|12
TGCAGTGCTCAGGACCGAGATCAGCCCCAGCATTTT
CSAQDRDQPQHF
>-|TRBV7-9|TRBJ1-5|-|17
TGCGCCAGCAGCCAAGATCAGGATGAGGGAACCCTTCAGCCCCAGCATTTT
CASSQDQDEGTLQPQHF
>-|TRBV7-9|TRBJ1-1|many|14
TGTGCCAGCAGCTGGGAGGGCGCGGGTTTTCCAGCTTTCTTT
CASSWEGAGFPAFF
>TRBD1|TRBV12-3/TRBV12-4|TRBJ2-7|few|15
TGTGCCAGCAGTTTAGGGGTCCAGGGGGCGGTCGAGCAGTACTTC
CASSLGVQGAVEQYF
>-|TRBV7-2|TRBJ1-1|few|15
TGTGCCAGCAGCTCAGTCGCGGGGCGGACACCCGAAGCTTTCTTT
CASSSVAGRTPEAFF
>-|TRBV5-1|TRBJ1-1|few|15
TGCGCCAGCAGCTTAACAGCTTCGGGGGGTACTGAAGCTTTCTTT
CASSLTASGGTEAFF
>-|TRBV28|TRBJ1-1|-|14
TGTGCCAGCAGTGCCCTAACAAGGAACACTGAAGCTTTCTTT
CASSALTRNTEAFF
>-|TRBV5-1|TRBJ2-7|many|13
TGCGCCAGCAGCAACGACGGGTACTACGAGCAGTACTTC
CASSNDGYYEQYF
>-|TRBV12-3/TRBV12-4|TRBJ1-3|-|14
TGTGCCAGCAGGGGGGCCGGGGCTGGAAACACCATATATTTT
CASRGAGAGNTIYF
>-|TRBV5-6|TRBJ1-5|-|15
TGTGCCAGCAGTAAAGGGGAAGAGGGCAATCAGCCCCAGCATTTT
CASSKGEEGNQPQHF
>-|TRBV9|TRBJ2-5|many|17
TGTGCCAGCAGCGTAGGGCCTAGCTCAGGACGCGTGGAGACCCAGTACTTC
CASSVGPSSGRVETQYF
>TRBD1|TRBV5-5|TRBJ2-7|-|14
TGTGCCAGCAGACCAAGGACAGGAGCCTACGAGCAGTACTTC
CASRPRTGAYEQYF
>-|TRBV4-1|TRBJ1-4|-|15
TGCGCCAGCAGCCAAGTTGCCGGGACTAATGAAAAACTGTTTTTT
CASSQVAGTNEKLFF
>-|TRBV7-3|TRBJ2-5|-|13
TGTGCTAGCAGCTCAATAGGGGCTGAGACCCAGTACTTC
CASSSIGAETQYF
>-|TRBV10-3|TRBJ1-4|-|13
TGTGCCATCAGGGGGACGGGAAATGAAAAACTGTTTTTT
CAIRGTGNEKLFF
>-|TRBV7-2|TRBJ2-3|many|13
TGTGCCAGCAGCTTAGGGGGCACAGATACGCAGTATTTT
CASSLGGTDTQYF
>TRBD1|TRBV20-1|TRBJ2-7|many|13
TGCAGTGCTAGTCGTGATACAGGGGCCGAGCAGTACTTC
CSASRDTGAEQYF
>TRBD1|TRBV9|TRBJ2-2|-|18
TGTGCCAGCAGCCAAGAACGGACAGGCGTCGCGAACACCGGGGAGCTGTTTTTT
CASSQERTGVANTGELFF
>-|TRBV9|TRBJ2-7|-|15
TGTGCCAGCAGCCCCTCTCCGGGGAGTCGGTACGAGCAGTACTTC
CASSPSPGSRYEQYF
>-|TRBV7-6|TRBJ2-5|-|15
TGTGCCAGCAGCCTTCCCCCCGGGGGCGAAGAGACCCAGTACTTC
CASSLPPGGEETQYF
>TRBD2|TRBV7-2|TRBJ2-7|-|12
TGTGCCAGCAGCTTAGTAGCGGGAGGTATGCAGTTC
CASSLVAGGMQF
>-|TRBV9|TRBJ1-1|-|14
TGTGCCAGCAGCGTAGAGATGGGGGGTGAAGAAGCTTTCTTT
CASSVEMGGEEAFF
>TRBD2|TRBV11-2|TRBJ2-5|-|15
TGTGCCAGCAGCCCTGCGACTAGCGGGGGGGAGACCCAGTACTTC
CASSPATSGGETQYF
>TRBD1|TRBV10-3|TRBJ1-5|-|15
TGTGCCAGCAGGGACAGGGGCTCGGGGGATCAGCCCCAGCATTTT
CASRDRGSGDQPQHF
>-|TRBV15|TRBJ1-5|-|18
TGTGCCACCAGCAGAGAAGAGGGAATCAGCCCCAGCAGAGGTAACCAGCATTTT
CATSREEGISPSRGNQHF
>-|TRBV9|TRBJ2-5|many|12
TGTGCCAGCAGCCGGGTCCAAGAGACCCAGTACTTC
CASSRVQETQYF
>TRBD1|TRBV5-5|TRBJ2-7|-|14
TGTGCCGGCAGCTTAGCCGGGACAGACTACGAGCAGTACTTC
CAGSLAGTDYEQYF
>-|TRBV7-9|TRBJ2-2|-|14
TGTGCCAGCAGCCCCTACACCGGGTCCGGGGAGCTGTTTTTT
CASSPYTGSGELFF
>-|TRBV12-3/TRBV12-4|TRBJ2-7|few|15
TGTGCCAGCAGTTCCGGCCGGGAATTCTCCTACGAGCAGTACTTC
CASSSGREFSYEQYF
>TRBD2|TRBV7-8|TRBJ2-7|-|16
TGTGCCAGCAGCCTCTTTCCCCCGAGGGAGGGGTACGAGCAGTACTTC
CASSLFPPREGYEQYF